Shown below are 5 T cell receptor beta chains from a single sample sequenced in a study of T-cell reconstitution after alpha-beta-depleted transplantation in children. During its preparation, the TCRbeta library received unique molecular identifiers. TCRdb redid the calling of the PCR reads with MiXCR, one entry per CDR3 protein. The sample has around 440,000 distinct CDR3 sequences, 15% to 20% seen once. The input for sequencing was PBMCs, mostly from graft donor cells, taken 360 days after TCRalphabeta/CD19-depleted stem cell transplant. The receptors stem from a boy in the first two years of life who had a stem cell transplant for Wiskott-Aldrich syndrome, so the T cells may come from the graft donor.

This chain links TRBV7-2 with TRBJ2-4; D is perhaps TRBD1 (7 bases). This CDR3 has 17 amino acids. Trimming removed 5 bases from V and 2 bases from J, with 19 bases in between. Germline V gene data show CDR1 as SGHTA and CDR2 as FQGNSA. The CDR3 sequence: CASSRHPAGGSKNIQYF. CDR3 DNA: TGTGCCAGCAGCCGACACCCGGCAGGGGGGTCCAAAAACATTCAGTACTTC.

The table lists this clonotype with a few counts. The chain carries TRBV12-3 or TRBV12-4 and TRBJ1-1; no clear D. The CDR3 length is 14 residues. The V and J ends lost 7 bases and 0 bases respectively, with 12 bases between them. CDR3: CASTDNSLNTEAFF. The CDR3 nucleotides are TGTGCCAGCACCGACAACTCCTTGAACACTGAAGCTTTCTTT.

The table lists this clonotype with many counts. The J gene is TRBJ2-1, the V gene TRBV27, with TRBD2 matching 9 bases. CDR1 and CDR2 (germline): MNHEY, SMNVEV (reference sequence). Germline trimming cut 4 bases from V and 8 bases from J; bases unmatched to any gene: 12. This CDR3 is built from 16 residues. CDR3 protein: CASSSQGAGGPYEQFF. The CDR3 DNA is TGTGCCAGCAGTTCCCAGGGAGCGGGAGGTCCATATGAGCAGTTCTTC.

The J gene is TRBJ2-3, the V gene TRBV29-1; 7 nucleotides line up with TRBD1. J gave up 9 bases and V 6 bases, and 9 bases lay outside the gene matches. The germline gives CDR1 SQVTM, CDR2 ANQGSEA. The CDR3 spans 12 residues. CDR3 region: CSVGPEGATQYF. CDR3 DNA: TGCAGCGTAGGTCCAGAGGGGGCGACGCAGTATTTT.

This clonotype occurred a few times. V is TRBV10-3 and J is TRBJ2-2, with 7 bases fitting TRBD2. CDR3 size: 19 residues. The V gene's germline CDR1 is ENHRY and CDR2 SYGVKD. The V gene end was trimmed by 0 bases and the J gene end by 2 bases; junction bases not matched to a gene: 12. CDR3 region: CAISESRLVGGSNTGELFF. The CDR3, as DNA: TGTGCCATCAGTGAGTCCCGGTTGGTTGGCGGGAGCAACACCGGGGAGCTGTTTTTT.